What follows are 20 T cell receptor beta chains derived from one specimen sequenced in a study of glioma-infiltrating T cells. TCR alpha and beta CDR3 regions were amplified from RNA using iRepertoire nested multiplex PCR. Via MiXCR, TCRdb re-called the multiplex PCR reads, giving one row per CDR3 protein. The table shows roughly 100,000 distinct CDR3 sequences, with about 30% occurring only once. The sample consisted of glioma tissue, nonneoplastic brain tissue, or PBMCs (not recorded which). The receptors come from a human donor with low-grade glioma or glioblastoma, undergoing nonglioma brain surgery, or in good health (not recorded which).

This chain joins TRBV12-3 or TRBV12-4 and TRBJ2-7; D is possibly TRBD2 (7 bases). V was clipped by 6 bases and J by 2 bases, with 20 bases between them. This CDR3 has 16 residues. This chain's CDR3 is CASSPEGGTYPYEQYF. CDR3 nucleotides: TGTGCCAGCAGCCCCGAGGGGGGGACCTATCCCTACGAGCAGTACTTC.

Details on this clonotype: One junction end disagrees with the germline gene, perhaps due to a read error. The chain uses TRBV4-2 and TRBJ2-1; D is unclear. Per the germline V gene, CDR1 is LGHNA and CDR2 is YNFKEQ. The CDR3 is 15 residues long. CDR3 amino acids: CASNQAILPSYEQFF. The DNA of the CDR3 is TGTGCCAGCAACCAAGCGATACTCCCGTCCTATGAGCAGTTCTTC.

This clonotype was seen many times. The V and J genes are TRBV6-6 and TRBJ2-3; TRBD1 is a possible D gene (5 bases). The CDR3 contains 16 residues. Germline V gene lookup returns CDR1 MNHNY and CDR2 SVGAGI (reference sequence). V was cut by 1 base and J by 0 bases, with 11 bases left in between. In DNA, the CDR3 is TGTGCCAGCAGTTACTTGACAGTTCCTAGCACAGATACGCAGTATTTT. Translating gives CASSYLTVPSTDTQYF.

A remark on this clonotype: Since a much larger clone is just one base distant, this may be a read error. This chain joins TRBV20-1 and TRBJ1-6, with 9 bases lining up with TRBD1. The CDR3 is made up of 15 amino acids. Germline V gene data show CDR1 as DFQATT and CDR2 as SNEGSKA (reference sequence). Germline trimming cut 4 bases from V and 10 bases from J; bases unmatched to any gene: 11. CDR3 loop: CSATVTGGTASPLHF. In DNA form, the CDR3 reads TGCAGTGCTACTGTAACAGGGGGCACTGCCTCACCCCTCCACTTT.

For this clonotype: A much larger clonotype is one base distant, so this may be a read error. The rearrangement joins TRBV6-2 or TRBV6-3 to TRBJ1-2; D not resolved. Between the trimmed V and J ends, which lost 1 base and 6 bases, there was a span of 9 bases. This CDR3 has 13 residues. The germline V gene has CDR1 MNHEY and CDR2 SVGEGT. CDR3 nucleotide sequence: TGTGCCAGCAGTTACTGTCCATTGAATGGCTACACCTTC. It is translated as CASSYCPLNGYTF.

This clonotype was recorded many times. V usage is TRBV4-2 and J usage is TRBJ1-1; D uncertain. Germline CDR1 reads LGHNA; CDR2 reads YNFKEQ. This CDR3 comprises 14 residues. V lost 0 bases, J lost 4 bases, and 9 bases lay in between. Here the CDR3 DNA reads TGTGCCAGCAGCCAAGAATACACGCTCACTGAAGCTTTCTTT. Protein product: CASSQEYTLTEAFF.

This clonotype showed up many times. The chain carries TRBV19 and TRBJ2-3; 10 nucleotides align to TRBD2. V gave up 5 bases and J gave up 5 bases; unmatched junction bases: 4. This CDR3 spans 14 amino acids. CDR1 and CDR2 from the germline V gene are LNHDA and SQIVND (reference sequence). The CDR3 reads CASSLGLAQDTQYF. The DNA for the CDR3 is TGTGCCAGTAGTTTGGGACTAGCGCAAGATACGCAGTATTTT. The complete variable domain, with remaining parts taken from reference TRBV19 and TRBJ2-3, reads DGGITQSPKYLFRKEGQNVTLSCEQNLNHDAMYWYRQDPGQGLRLIYYSQIVNDFQKGDIAEGYSVSREKKESFPLTVTSAQKNPTAFYLCASSLGLAQDTQYFGPGTRLTVL.

Of note for this clonotype: A much larger clone differs from this one at a single base, so this may be a read error. The chain couples TRBV20-1 to TRBJ1-1; D call uncertain. The V gene lost 3 bases and the J gene lost 2 bases, with 10 bases spanning the gap. This CDR3 is built from 13 residues. In germline, CDR1 is DFQATT, CDR2 SNEGSKA (reference sequence). This chain's CDR3 is CSASREINTEAFF. The CDR3 DNA follows: TGCAGTGCTAGTCGGGAGATAAACACTGAAGCTTTCTTT.

This clonotype qualifies as large. V usage is TRBV28 and J usage is TRBJ1-5, with D unclear. V was trimmed by 6 bases and J by 0 bases, leaving 3 bases between them. This CDR3 contains 12 residues. Germline CDR1 is MDHEN and CDR2 is SYDVKM. The CDR3 DNA follows: TGTGCCAGCAGACATAGCAATCAGCCCCAGCATTTT. It yields the protein CASRHSNQPQHF. The variable domain in full, with the rest retrieved from reference TRBV28 and TRBJ1-5, is DVKVTQSSRYLVKRTGEKVFLECVQDMDHENMFWYRQDPGLGLRLIYFSYDVKMKEKGDIPEGYSVSREKKERFSLILESASTNQTSMYLCASRHSNQPQHFGDGTRLSIL.

In the case of this clonotype: A read error may explain this, as a much larger clone is one base away. The V gene is TRBV6-1, the J gene TRBJ2-7; 10 nucleotides align to TRBD1. This CDR3 region has 14 residues. In germline, CDR1 is MNHNS, CDR2 SASEGT. The CDR3 reads CASRGTGVLREQHF. CDR3 nucleotides: TGTGCCAGCAGGGGGACAGGGGTTCTTAGAGAGCAGCACTTC.

The chain joins TRBV19 to TRBJ2-3; weak D call: TRBD1 (8 bases). The CDR3 has 13 residues. From germline, CDR1 is LNHDA and CDR2 SQIVND (reference sequence). Deletions cut 9 bases from V and 4 bases from J, with 14 bases between. The chain's CDR3 is CASRQGRADTQYF. The DNA for the CDR3 is TGTGCCAGCAGACAGGGGAGGGCAGATACGCAGTATTTT.

This clonotype was counted between two and nine times. The rearrangement uses TRBV12-3 or TRBV12-4 and TRBJ1-1, with D unclear. Trimming cost V 5 bases and J 9 bases, with 10 bases left between them. The CDR3 sequence is 11 residues long. The CDR3 sequence: CASSGRGQAFF. In DNA, the CDR3 is TGTGCCAGCAGTGGCCGCGGACAAGCTTTCTTT.

This clonotype was recorded many times. CDR3 amino acids: CASSPSLWAGGITDTQYF. The CDR3 region has the DNA TGTGCCAGCAGTCCCTCTCTATGGGCGGGGGGTATCACAGATACGCAGTATTTT. This chain connects TRBV27 to TRBJ2-3, with 8 bases fitting TRBD2. This CDR3 is 18 amino acids long. Germline values: CDR1 MNHEY, CDR2 SMNVEV (reference sequence). With V trimmed by 5 bases and J by 2 bases, 15 bases remained unmatched.

DNA for the CDR3: TGTGCCAGCAGTTTTACTAGCGGGGGGGGAAAAGATACGCAGTATTTT. Protein sequence: CASSFTSGGGKDTQYF. V gene TRBV6-1 combines with J gene TRBJ2-3; 13 nucleotides align to TRBD2. The CDR3 length is 16 residues. The V segment lost 5 bases and the J segment 5 bases; nucleotides outside the gene matches: 7. CDR1 MNHNS and CDR2 SASEGT come from the germline V gene.

About this clonotype itself: A clone one base away is much larger, so this may be a read error. DNA of the CDR3: TGTGCCAGCAAGGAGACAGGACGGAACAATCAGCCCCCGCATTTT. The encoded protein is CASKETGRNNQPPHF. The chain carries TRBV6-1 and TRBJ1-5, with D perhaps matching TRBD1 (6 bases). The CDR3 contains 15 residues. Germline CDR1 MNHNS, CDR2 SASEGT.

This clonotype came up many times. The chain links TRBV20-1 to TRBJ2-1; D is unresolved. In germline, CDR1 is DFQATT, CDR2 SNEGSKA (reference sequence). This CDR3 comprises 11 residues. Trimming pared 6 bases from V and 4 bases from J, leaving 7 bases between. The CDR3 DNA follows: TGCAGTGCCACCCTATACAATGAGCAGTTCTTC. It translates to CSATLYNEQFF.

This clonotype was recorded a few times. This chain connects TRBV19 to TRBJ2-7; 7 positions agree with TRBD1. Trimming took 6 bases from V and 3 from J; bases not matched to a gene: 5. Looked up from germline, CDR1 is LNHDA and CDR2 is SQIVND (reference sequence). The CDR3 totals 13 residues. The DNA of the CDR3 is TGTGCCAGTAGAGGACAGGAGAACTACGAGCAGTACTTC. This codes for CASRGQENYEQYF.

The sample holds one count of this clonotype. A much more abundant neighbour one base away suggests this may be a read error. This is likely a read error, given that the CDR3 carries no conserved phenylalanine or tryptophan at its end. No DNA is shown, since the ends of the CDR3 on it are uncertain; the CDR3 is the one TCRdb lists. J is TRBJ1-6 and V is TRBV25-1. The CDR3 adds up to 12 amino acids, both ends counted. Germline V CDR1 and CDR2: MGHDK, SYGVNS. The CDR3: CASSEIGKADQC.

Concerning this clonotype: This may stem from a read error, because a much larger clone lies one nucleotide away. The rearrangement joins TRBV3-1 to TRBJ1-1; D not certain. CDR3 size: 12 residues. The germline V gene has CDR1 LGHDT and CDR2 YNNKEL (reference sequence). The V end was cut by 6 bases, the J end by 10 bases, with 15 bases between. This chain's CDR3 is CASSSSVVAAFF. The CDR3 DNA reads as TGTGCCAGCAGTTCAAGCGTGGTTGCAGCTTTCTTT.

This clonotype occurred many times. V is TRBV18 and J is TRBJ2-5, with 7 bases lining up with TRBD2. Germline CDR1 is KGHSH and CDR2 is LQKENI. CDR3 length: 14 amino acids. V was clipped by 0 bases and J by 5 bases; unmatched bases: 3. CDR3 in amino acids: CASSPPTSLETQYF. In nucleotides, the CDR3 is TGTGCCAGCTCACCACCGACTAGCTTGGAGACCCAGTACTTC.